This T cell receptor beta chain was recovered during a study of T cell responses to AZD1222 COVID-19 vaccine. This CDR3 is 16 amino acids long. CDR1 is SGDLS, CDR2 YYNGEE, per germline. V dropped 4 bases and J dropped 0; count of bases not matched to a gene: 6. Only in-frame clones appear in the TCRdb table, and some are missing; sequencing was by immunoSEQ multiplex PCR. The sample records around 120,000 clones, about 90% being singletons. Sequenced material: peripheral blood, taken on day 0 of AZD1222 vaccination. This rearrangement joins TRBV9 to TRBJ2-5, with 10 nucleotides matching TRBD2. The sequence came from an adult in good health. The CDR3, as DNA: TGTGCCAGCAGCAAAAGGACTAGCGGATACCAAGAGACCCAGTACTTC. It specifies CASSKRTSGYQETQYF.